The source of this T cell receptor (beta chain) is a study of blood T cell repertoires in COVID-19. Assay: immunoSEQ multiplex PCR; the TCRdb copy retains only in-frame clones and omits some. Here the sample spans 150,000 to 200,000 clones, about four fifths being singletons. The sample comprised peripheral blood. The receptor was isolated from a woman older than 75 with COVID-19, enrolled during active disease.

The DNA for the CDR3 is TGCAGTGCTAGATACTTCAATGAGCAGTTCTTC. Encoded protein: CSARYFNEQFF. The chain recombines TRBV20-1 with TRBJ2-1; D remains unclear. Germline CDR1 is DFQATT and CDR2 is SNEGSKA (reference sequence). The CDR3 consists of 11 residues. V was trimmed by 2 bases and J by 6 bases, leaving 5 bases between them.